A selection of T cell receptor beta chains follows, all from one sample in a study of breast tumors, draining lymph nodes, adjacent tissues. One entry per CDR3 protein, called by TCRdb with MiXCR from the multiplex PCR reads. The sample has some 120,000 distinct CDR3 sequences, 15% to 20% seen once. The sequencing sample was made of axillary lymph node tissue. These receptors all come from a female donor with breast cancer. Some clones in this sample may be carry-over from other donors' samples. Each CDR3 is given with its conserved first and last residue. A D gene is named only where the DNA matches it firmly. Only some rows state a clone size, as once, few, many or a class for expanded clones.

d_call	clone_size	v_call	j_call	cdr3_nt	cdr3_aa
.	many	TRBV20-1	TRBJ2-7	TGCAGTGCTAGAAAACGGACAGACAGCTACGAGCAGTACTTC	CSARKRTDSYEQYF
TRBD1	many	TRBV11-2	TRBJ1-2	TGTGCCAGCACCGCCCGGGACAGGGGATATGGCTACACCTTC	CASTARDRGYGYTF
TRBD1	many	TRBV3-1	TRBJ2-7	TGTGCCTCTCGGCCAGGGGGTTCCTACGAGCAGTACTTC	CASRPGGSYEQYF
TRBD2	many	TRBV13	TRBJ2-7	TGTGCCAGCAGCCCAGGGACTAGCGGTACCTACGAGCAGTACTTC	CASSPGTSGTYEQYF
.	many	TRBV5-6	TRBJ2-7	TGTGCCAGCAGCCTTTTTTCCCGGACCGAATACGAGCAGTACTTC	CASSLFSRTEYEQYF
.	many	TRBV14	TRBJ2-5	TGTGCCAGCAGCCAGTCAGCCGGGGGGACCCAGTACTTC	CASSQSAGGTQYF
.	many	TRBV20-1	TRBJ2-5	TGCAGTGCTAGCGTCAGCTCGAGGGAGACCCAGTACTTC	CSASVSSRETQYF
.	many	TRBV11-2	TRBJ2-1	TGTGCCAGCAGCTTAGGGGGTACTAGCAGCGATGAGCAGTTCTTC	CASSLGGTSSDEQFF
TRBD1	many	TRBV18	TRBJ1-2	TGTGCCAGCTCATCCTCAACGGGACAGTCCAACTATGGCTACACCTTC	CASSSSTGQSNYGYTF
TRBD2	.	TRBV5-1	TRBJ2-1	TGCGCCAGCAGCTCCACACGGGAGGTCTCGAGCTCCCACAATGAGCAGTTCTTC	CASSSTREVSSSHNEQFF
.	few	TRBV5-8	TRBJ1-5	TGTGCCAGCAGCTTGGTATTCGGATGGGGGAATAGCAATCAGCCCCAGCATTTT	CASSLVFGWGNSNQPQHF
.	.	TRBV27	TRBJ1-5	TGTGCCAGCAGTTCATCCATGGCATGGGGTTCCAATCAGCCCCAGCATTTT	CASSSSMAWGSNQPQHF
TRBD2	many	TRBV13	TRBJ2-1	TGTGCCAGCAGCTTAATCGGGGGGGCCGGATTTTCCTACAATGAGCAGTTCTTC	CASSLIGGAGFSYNEQFF
TRBD1	.	TRBV6-6	TRBJ1-5	TGTGCCAGCAGTGATAGACAGGGTTGGATTTATAGCAGTCAGCCCCAGCATTTT	CASSDRQGWIYSSQPQHF